The text below deals with one T cell receptor beta chain. This CDR3 is built from 12 residues. Germline CDR1 MDHEN, CDR2 SYDVKM. Trimming stripped 5 bases from V and 13 bases from J, with 18 bases between. Described time point: patch test 2, 6 weeks after DPC sensitization. The treatment here: therapeutic diphenylcyclopropenone sensitization with weekly scalp DPC. TCRdb called the RACE reads again in MiXCR, with one record for every CDR3 protein. Here the sample spans about 96,000 distinct CDR3 sequences, about 9.3% being singletons. The data were obtained in a study of human T cells and chemical hapten exposure.

The specimen comprised whole blood, sampled in connection with sensitization to the hapten diphenylcyclopropenone (DPC). This chain links TRBV28 with TRBJ2-7; D unresolved. This receptor was taken from a woman between 35 and 50 years old with alopecia areata. Some clones in this sample may be carry-over from other donors' samples. This CDR3 is CASSGIVELFYF. CDR3 nucleotide sequence: TGTGCCAGCAGTGGCATTGTGGAGTTGTTCTACTTC.